The present T cell receptor beta chain was sequenced within a study of OX40 agonist ivuxolimab in advanced cancers. With V trimmed by 0 bases and J by 6 bases, 7 bases remained unmatched. The CDR3 runs to 16 residues. Germline CDR1 is SGHDN and CDR2 is FVKESK. Some clones are missing from TCRdb's copy, which holds only in-frame ones; the method was immunoSEQ multiplex PCR. The sample records around 100,000 clones, nearly 90% being singletons. The specimen comprised CD4+ or CD8+ T cells sorted from blood, sampled in a trial of the OX40 agonist ivuxolimab. The genes are TRBV14 and TRBJ2-2; 7 nucleotides agree with TRBD2. This clonotype was obtained from an adult with an advanced solid tumor such as melanoma, head and neck, liver or kidney cancer. In nucleotides, the CDR3 is TGTGCCAGCAGCCAAGATGGGAGGGGTAATTCCGGGGAGCTGTTTTTT. Its translation is CASSQDGRGNSGELFF. The complete variable domain, with remaining parts taken from reference TRBV14 and TRBJ2-2, reads EAGVTQFPSHSVIEKGQTVTLRCDPISGHDNLYWYRRVMGKEIKFLLHFVKESKQDESGMPNNRFLAERTGGTYSTLKVQPAELEDSGVYFCASSQDGRGNSGELFFGEGSRLTVL.